The present entry profiles one TCR beta chain with its context. These data are taken from a study of T cells in localized non-small cell lung cancer. Repertoires were generated with immunoSEQ multiplex PCR, while TCRdb's copy carries only in-frame clones and drops some. The sample contains under 65,000 clones, about 90% of which appear only once. CDR1 is SGHTA, CDR2 FQGNSA, per germline. With V trimmed by 5 bases and J by 5 bases, 4 bases remained unmatched. The CDR3 covers 15 residues. The chain is built from TRBV7-2 and TRBJ2-1; 12 positions agree with TRBD2. This TCR derives from a man between 40 and 70 years old with stage I squamous cell lung carcinoma. The material was peripheral blood, obtained before any cancer treatment. The CDR3 reads CASSPGLAGNNEQFF. CDR3 nucleotide sequence: TGTGCCAGCAGCCCGGGACTAGCGGGTAACAATGAGCAGTTCTTC.